A selection of T cell receptor beta chains follows, all from one sample in a study of blood T cell repertoires in COVID-19. Clones were sequenced by immunoSEQ multiplex PCR, and TCRdb holds only the in-frame ones, with some missing. The data show about 300,000 clones, 83% seen once. The sequenced sample was peripheral blood. Receptor source: a woman between 50 and 59 years old who had recovered from COVID-19. The CDR3 runs from the conserved cysteine through the conserved F or W. The D gene is left open where the match is weak. Expanded clones get a size class; other rows say once, few or many, or leave the size out.

>TRBV6-1|TRBJ2-3|.|.
TGTGCCAGCAGTGATTCCCAGGGAATCGATAGCACAGATACGCAGTATTTT
CASSDSQGIDSTDTQYF
>TRBV6-5|TRBJ2-2|.|.
TGTGCCAGCTTGGGGGCCTACACCGGGGAGCTGTTTTTT
CASLGAYTGELFF
>TRBV24-1|TRBJ2-5|TRBD1|.
TGTGCCACCAGTGACCGCGACAGGGGGGCTAAAGAGACCCAGTACTTC
CATSDRDRGAKETQYF
>TRBV2|TRBJ1-3|TRBD1|many
TGTGCCAGCAGACCGGGACAGGCGTCCTCTGGAAACACCATATATTTT
CASRPGQASSGNTIYF
>TRBV6-5|TRBJ1-2|TRBD1|.
TGTGCCAGCAGTTTAACAGGGGATGGCTACACCTTC
CASSLTGDGYTF
>TRBV2|TRBJ1-2|TRBD1|.
TGTGCCAGCAGCGGGATAGGGCAGGGGGTTATTAACTATGGCTACACCTTC
CASSGIGQGVINYGYTF
>TRBV11-2|TRBJ1-1|.|.
TGTGCCAGCAGCTTAGACTTGGGACACCAAGCTTTCTTT
CASSLDLGHQAFF
>TRBV7-2|TRBJ2-1|TRBD2|once
TGTGCCAGCAGCTTACAACGGGAGGGCTACAATGAGCAGTTCTTC
CASSLQREGYNEQFF
>TRBV6-1|TRBJ2-7|TRBD1|.
TGTGCCAGCAGTGACAGGGGGCGATCCCCCGAGCAGTACTTC
CASSDRGRSPEQYF
>TRBV12-3/TRBV12-4|TRBJ1-2|TRBD1|.
TGTGCCAGCAGTTACAGGGGCCGCTATGGCTACACCTTC
CASSYRGRYGYTF
>TRBV5-1|TRBJ2-5|.|.
TGCGCCAGCAGCTTGGCCCGGGGGGAGACCCAGTACTTC
CASSLARGETQYF
>TRBV28|TRBJ2-7|TRBD1|.
TGTGCCAGCAGTTTTGGGACAGGGGGGTACGAGCAGTACTTC
CASSFGTGGYEQYF
>TRBV3-1/TRBV3-2|TRBJ1-1|.|.
TGTGCCAGCAGCCCCCCCCATCTTGGGGCCGAAGCTTTCTTT
CASSPPHLGAEAFF
>TRBV7-2|TRBJ1-5|.|.
TGTGCCAGCAGCGCCCAGGGCTCGGGCAATCAGCCCCAGCATTTT
CASSAQGSGNQPQHF
>TRBV5-1|TRBJ2-2|TRBD2|.
TGCGCCAGCCGGACAGCGGGGGACACCGGGGAGCTGTTTTTT
CASRTAGDTGELFF
>TRBV9|TRBJ2-5|.|.
TGTGCCAGCAGCGTAACCAGGGAGGTCTCAGAGACCCAGTACTTC
CASSVTREVSETQYF
>TRBV27|TRBJ2-6|.|few
TGTGCCAGCGGGAAACCGACAGGGAGGTATGGGTCTGGGGCCAACGTCCTGACTTTC
CASGKPTGRYGSGANVLTF
>TRBV7-9|TRBJ2-1|TRBD2|.
TGTGCCAGCAGCTTAGGTAGGCTAGCGGGGAGGCGGAAGAGGGATGAGCAGTTCTTC
CASSLGRLAGRRKRDEQFF
>TRBV19|TRBJ2-1|TRBD2|.
TGTGCCAGTAGGGACGGGGGGGCGCTTGAGCAGTTCTTC
CASRDGGALEQFF
>TRBV6-5|TRBJ1-2|TRBD1|few
TGTGCCAGCAGCCACGACAGGGGCTATGGCTACACCTTC
CASSHDRGYGYTF